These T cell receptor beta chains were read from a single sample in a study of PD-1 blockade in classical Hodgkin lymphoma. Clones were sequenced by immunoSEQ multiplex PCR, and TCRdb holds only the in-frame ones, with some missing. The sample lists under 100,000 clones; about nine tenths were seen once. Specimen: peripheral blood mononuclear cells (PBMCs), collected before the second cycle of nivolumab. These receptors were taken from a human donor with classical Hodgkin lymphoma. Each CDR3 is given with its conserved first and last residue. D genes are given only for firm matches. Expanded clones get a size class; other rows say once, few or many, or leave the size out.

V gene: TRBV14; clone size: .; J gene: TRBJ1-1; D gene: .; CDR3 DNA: TGTGCCAGCAGCCAAGAAAGTAAAGGGAAAGACACTGAAGCTTTCTTT; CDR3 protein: CASSQESKGKDTEAFF
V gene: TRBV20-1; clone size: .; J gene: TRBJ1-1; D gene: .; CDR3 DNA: TGCAGCTCGGACATGAACACTGAAGCTTTCTTT; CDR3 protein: CSSDMNTEAFF
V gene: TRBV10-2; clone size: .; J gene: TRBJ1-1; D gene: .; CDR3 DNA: TGCGCCAGCAGAAAAAAAGGACCCTCGAACACTGAAGCTTTCTTT; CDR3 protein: CASRKKGPSNTEAFF
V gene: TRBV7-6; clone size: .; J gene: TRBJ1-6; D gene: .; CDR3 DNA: TGTGCCAGCAGGTCGGGGATCGTCAGGGATAATTCACCCCTCCACTTT; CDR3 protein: CASRSGIVRDNSPLHF
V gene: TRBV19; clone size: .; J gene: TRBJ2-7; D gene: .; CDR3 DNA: TGTGCCAGTAGTCCCGTTCTCTCCCCCTACGAGCAGTACTTC; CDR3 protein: CASSPVLSPYEQYF
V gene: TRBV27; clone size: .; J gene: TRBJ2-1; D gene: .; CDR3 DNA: TGTGCCAGCAGTCAACCTTGGGGGGCCAGCTCCTACAATGAGCAGTTCTTC; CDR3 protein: CASSQPWGASSYNEQFF
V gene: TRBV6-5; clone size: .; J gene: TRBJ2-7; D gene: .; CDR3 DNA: TGTGCCAGCAGTTACCAACAGGGTTCCTACGAGCAGTACTTC; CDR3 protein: CASSYQQGSYEQYF
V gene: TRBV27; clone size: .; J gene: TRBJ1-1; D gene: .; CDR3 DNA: TGTGCCAGCAGTGTGCACAGGATGAACACTGAAGCTTTCTTT; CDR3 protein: CASSVHRMNTEAFF
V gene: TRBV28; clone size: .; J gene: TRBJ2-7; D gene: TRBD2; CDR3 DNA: TGTGCCAGCAGTTCCTCGGGACTAGCGGGCTACGAGCAGTACTTC; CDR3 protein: CASSSSGLAGYEQYF
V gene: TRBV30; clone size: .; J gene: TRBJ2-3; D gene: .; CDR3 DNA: TGTGCCTGGAGTGTAAGGCAGGGAGGCACAGATACGCAGTATTTT; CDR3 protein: CAWSVRQGGTDTQYF
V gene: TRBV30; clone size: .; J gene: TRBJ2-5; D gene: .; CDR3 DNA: TGTGCCTGGAGTGGGCTAACGGAACAAGAGACCCAGTACTTC; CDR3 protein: CAWSGLTEQETQYF
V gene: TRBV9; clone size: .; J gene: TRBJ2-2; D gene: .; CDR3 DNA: TGTGCCAGCAGCGCCAGCCGACCCGGGGAGCTGTTTTTT; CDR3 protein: CASSASRPGELFF
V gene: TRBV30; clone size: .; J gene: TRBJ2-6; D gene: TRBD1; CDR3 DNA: TGTGCCTGGAGTGTACAAGGGGGCGCTGGGGCCAACGTCCTGACTTTC; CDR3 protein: CAWSVQGGAGANVLTF
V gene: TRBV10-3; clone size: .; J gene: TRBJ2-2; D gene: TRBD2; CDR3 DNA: TGTGCCATCAGTGGACTAGCAGAAACCGGGGAGCTGTTTTTT; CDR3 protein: CAISGLAETGELFF
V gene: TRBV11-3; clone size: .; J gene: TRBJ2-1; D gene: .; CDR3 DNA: TGTGCCAGCAGCCGAGCCGGGCCTCAGGCTGTCAAGCAGTTCTTC; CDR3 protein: CASSRAGPQAVKQFF
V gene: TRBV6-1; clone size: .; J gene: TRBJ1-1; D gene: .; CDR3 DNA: TGTGCCAGCAGAGAATCTTTAAACACTGAAGCTTTCTTT; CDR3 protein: CASRESLNTEAFF
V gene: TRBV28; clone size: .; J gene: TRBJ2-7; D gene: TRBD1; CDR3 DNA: TGTGCCATCCTCCGACAGGGAAACTACGAGCAGTACTTC; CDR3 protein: CAILRQGNYEQYF
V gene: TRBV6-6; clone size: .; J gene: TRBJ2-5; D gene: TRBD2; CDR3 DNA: TGTGCCTCCTCCGGGACTAGCGTAGAGACCCAGTACTTC; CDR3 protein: CASSGTSVETQYF
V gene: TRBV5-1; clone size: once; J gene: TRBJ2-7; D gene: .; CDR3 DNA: TGCGCCAGCAGCTTTCAAACAGGGTACGAGCAGTACTTC; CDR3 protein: CASSFQTGYEQYF
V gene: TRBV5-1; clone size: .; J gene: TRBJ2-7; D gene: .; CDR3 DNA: TGCGCCAGCAGCGACCGGCGGACCAGTTCCAACGAGCAGTACTTC; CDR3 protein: CASSDRRTSSNEQYF
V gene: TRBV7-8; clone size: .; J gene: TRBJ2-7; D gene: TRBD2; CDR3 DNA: TGTGCCAGCAGCTTAGGGGGACTAGCGGGAAACTACGAGCAGTACTTC; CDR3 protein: CASSLGGLAGNYEQYF
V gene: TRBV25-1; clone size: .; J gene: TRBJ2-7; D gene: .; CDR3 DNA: TGTGCCAGCAGTCCCCAGGCAACAGCGCTCTCCTACGAGCAGTACTTC; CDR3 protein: CASSPQATALSYEQYF
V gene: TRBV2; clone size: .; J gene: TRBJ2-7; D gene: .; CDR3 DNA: TGTGCCAGCAATTTGACAGACGGGGGTTACTTC; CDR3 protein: CASNLTDGGYF
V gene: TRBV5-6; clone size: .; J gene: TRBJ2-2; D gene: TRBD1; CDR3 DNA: TGTGCCAGCAGAAAGGGACAGGACACCGGGGAGCTGTTTTTT; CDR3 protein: CASRKGQDTGELFF
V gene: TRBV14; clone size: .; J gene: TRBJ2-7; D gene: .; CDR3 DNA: TGTGCCAGCAGCCAGCAACACCCAACCAAGTGGGAGCAGTACTTC; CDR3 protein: CASSQQHPTKWEQYF
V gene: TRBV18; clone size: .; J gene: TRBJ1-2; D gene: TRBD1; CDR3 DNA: TGTGCCAGCTCACCTTACAGGGGTGGAGACTATGGCTACACCTTC; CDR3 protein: CASSPYRGGDYGYTF
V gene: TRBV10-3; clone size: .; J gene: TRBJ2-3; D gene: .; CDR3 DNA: TGTGCCATCAGGGCTCCCAGCGACAGCACGAACACAGATACGCAGTATTTT; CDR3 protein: CAIRAPSDSTNTDTQYF
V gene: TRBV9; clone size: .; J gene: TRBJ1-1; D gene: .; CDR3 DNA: TGTGCCAGCAGCGCATCCATTAGGACGGTATACACTGAAGCTTTCTTT; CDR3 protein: CASSASIRTVYTEAFF
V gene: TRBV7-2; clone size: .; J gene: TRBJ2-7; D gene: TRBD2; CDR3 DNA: TGTGCCAGCAGCCGTTTCGGGGGGACCTACGAGCAGTACTTC; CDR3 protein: CASSRFGGTYEQYF
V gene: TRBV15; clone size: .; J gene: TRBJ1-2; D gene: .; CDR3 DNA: TGTGCCACCAGCAGAGATTTTGTCGGCGGCTACACCTTC; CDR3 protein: CATSRDFVGGYTF
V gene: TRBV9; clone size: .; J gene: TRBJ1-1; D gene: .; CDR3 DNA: TGTGCCAGCATAATTACTGAAGCTTTCTTT; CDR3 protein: CASIITEAFF
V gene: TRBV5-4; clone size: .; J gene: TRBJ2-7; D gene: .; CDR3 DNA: TGTGCCAGCAGCTTTTCTGGATACGAGCAGTACTTC; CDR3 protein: CASSFSGYEQYF
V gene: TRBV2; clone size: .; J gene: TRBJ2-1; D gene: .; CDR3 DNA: TGTGCCAGCAGGAGCGGACAGAGTGAGCAGTTCTTC; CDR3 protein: CASRSGQSEQFF
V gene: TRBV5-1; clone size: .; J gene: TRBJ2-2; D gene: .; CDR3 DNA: TGCGCCAGCAGCTTGGAAACCGGGACAAACACCGGGGAGCTGTTTTTT; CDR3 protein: CASSLETGTNTGELFF
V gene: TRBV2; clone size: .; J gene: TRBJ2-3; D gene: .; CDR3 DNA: TGTGCCACCCGGCCCCTGCGCACAGATACGCAGTATTTT; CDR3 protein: CATRPLRTDTQYF
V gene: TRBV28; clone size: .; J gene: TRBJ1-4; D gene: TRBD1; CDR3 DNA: TGTGCCAGCAGGGCCCCCGGGACAGGGAATGAAAAACTGTTTTTT; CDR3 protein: CASRAPGTGNEKLFF
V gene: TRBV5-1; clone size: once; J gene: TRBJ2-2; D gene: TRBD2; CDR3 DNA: TGCGCCAGCAGCCACCAGACCTATGGGGCTAGCGGGGGCACCGGGGAGCTGTTTTTT; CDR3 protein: CASSHQTYGASGGTGELFF
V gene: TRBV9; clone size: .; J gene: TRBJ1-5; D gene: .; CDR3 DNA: TGTGCCAGCAGCGTAGGATGGGAGAATCAGCCCCAGCATTTT; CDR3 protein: CASSVGWENQPQHF
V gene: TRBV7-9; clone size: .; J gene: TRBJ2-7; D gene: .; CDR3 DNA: TGTGCCAGCAGACCTGACTCCCGGCCCTACGAGCAGTACTTC; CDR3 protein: CASRPDSRPYEQYF
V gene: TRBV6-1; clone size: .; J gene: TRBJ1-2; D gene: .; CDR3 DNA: TGTGCCAGCAGTGAACTGCCAGTACTAAACTATGGCTACACCTTC; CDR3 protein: CASSELPVLNYGYTF
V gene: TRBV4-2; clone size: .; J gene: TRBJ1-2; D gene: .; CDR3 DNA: TGTGCCAGCAGCCAAGTTTGGGGTGGCTACACCTTC; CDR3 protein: CASSQVWGGYTF
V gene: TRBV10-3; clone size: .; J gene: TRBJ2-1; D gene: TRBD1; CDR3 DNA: TGTGCCATCAGTGATACTACTGCCGGGACAGGGAACAATGAGCAGTTCTTC; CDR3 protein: CAISDTTAGTGNNEQFF
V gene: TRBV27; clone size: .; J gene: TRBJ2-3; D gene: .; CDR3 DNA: TGTGCCAGCAGTACTACAGATACGCAGTATTTT; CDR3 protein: CASSTTDTQYF
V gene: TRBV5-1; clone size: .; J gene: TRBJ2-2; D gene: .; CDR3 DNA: TGCGCCAGCAGCTTGGACGTCGCGGCCGGGGAGCTGTTTTTT; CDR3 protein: CASSLDVAAGELFF
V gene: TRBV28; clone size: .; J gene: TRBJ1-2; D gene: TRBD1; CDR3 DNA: TGTGCCAGCAGAGATAGACAGGGGGCCAACTATGGCTACACCTTC; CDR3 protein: CASRDRQGANYGYTF
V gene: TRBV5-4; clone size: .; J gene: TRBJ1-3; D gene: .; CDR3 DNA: TGTGCCAGCAGCTCCCCCGGTAGTCCCACCATATATTTT; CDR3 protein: CASSSPGSPTIYF
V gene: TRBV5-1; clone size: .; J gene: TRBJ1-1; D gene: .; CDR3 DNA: TGCGCCAGCAGGACGGCGAACACTGAAGCTTTCTTT; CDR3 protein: CASRTANTEAFF
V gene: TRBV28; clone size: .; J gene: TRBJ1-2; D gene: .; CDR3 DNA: TGTGCCAGCAGTTCTTGGGGGCGTGGAGGCTACACCTTC; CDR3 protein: CASSSWGRGGYTF
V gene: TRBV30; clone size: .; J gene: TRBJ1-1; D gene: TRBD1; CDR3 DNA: TGTGCCTGGAGAAGGGGGCTGGACACTGAAGCTTTCTTT; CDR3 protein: CAWRRGLDTEAFF
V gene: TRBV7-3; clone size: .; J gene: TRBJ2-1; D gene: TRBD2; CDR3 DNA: TGTGCCAGCAGCCCGGGGCCCCTTAGCGGGAGGGCCGTTGAGCAGTTCTTC; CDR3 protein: CASSPGPLSGRAVEQFF
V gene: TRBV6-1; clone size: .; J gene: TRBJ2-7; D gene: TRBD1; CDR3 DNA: TGTGCCAGCAGCCCCGACAGGGGGGCTTCCTACGAGCAGTACTTC; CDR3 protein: CASSPDRGASYEQYF
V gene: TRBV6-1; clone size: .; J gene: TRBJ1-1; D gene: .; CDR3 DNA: TGTGCCAGCAGTGAAACCCTACAGGGTCGAGCTTTCTTT; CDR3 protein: CASSETLQGRAFF
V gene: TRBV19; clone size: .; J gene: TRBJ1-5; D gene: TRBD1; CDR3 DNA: TGTGCCAGTAGTACTACAGGGGGCAATCAGCCCCAGCATTTT; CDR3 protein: CASSTTGGNQPQHF
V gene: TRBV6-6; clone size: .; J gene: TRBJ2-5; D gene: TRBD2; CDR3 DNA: TGTGCCAGCAGGCGACCCGGGACTAGCGGGAAAGAGACCCAGTACTTC; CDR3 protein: CASRRPGTSGKETQYF
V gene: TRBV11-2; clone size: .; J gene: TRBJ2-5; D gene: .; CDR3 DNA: TGTGCCAGCAGCTTAGATTACAGCAGTCAAGAGACCCAGTACTTC; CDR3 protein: CASSLDYSSQETQYF